Presented here are 13 T cell receptor beta chains from one specimen sequenced in a study of blood T cell repertoires in COVID-19. The method was immunoSEQ multiplex PCR; TCRdb's version includes in-frame clones alone and lacks a portion of them. The data contain a few hundred thousand clones, approximately 81% of them singletons. The specimen sequenced was peripheral blood. These receptors came from a woman aged 18-30 years with acute or convalescent COVID-19.

The rearrangement links TRBV6-1 to TRBJ1-1, with a tentative D call TRBD1 (5 bases). The ends were cut back, 3 bases at V and 7 bases at J, with 18 bases in the middle. The germline V gene has CDR1 MNHNS and CDR2 SASEGT. The CDR3 is made up of 15 amino acids. CDR3 protein: CASSDAGGDFGEAFF. CDR3 DNA sequence: TGTGCCAGCAGTGATGCCGGGGGGGATTTCGGTGAAGCTTTCTTT.

The V call is TRBV7-8, the J call TRBJ2-7, with 7 bases identical to TRBD2. This CDR3 spans 15 amino acids. The V gene end was trimmed by 4 bases and the J gene end by 2 bases; junction bases not matched to a gene: 8. Germline assignment: CDR1 SGHVS and CDR2 FQNEAQ. Here the CDR3 reads CASSSGPGGTYEQYF. The CDR3 bases are TGTGCCAGCAGCTCTGGGCCCGGGGGGACCTACGAGCAGTACTTC.

V gene TRBV9 combines with J gene TRBJ1-2, with D uncertain. The germline V gene encodes CDR1 SGDLS and CDR2 YYNGEE. This CDR3 has 15 amino acids. Trimming stripped 0 bases from V and 4 bases from J, with 13 bases between. CDR3 nucleotide sequence: TGTGCCAGCAGCGTAGCTAACAGTCCCGTCTATGGCTACACCTTC. Protein product: CASSVANSPVYGYTF.

The chain is built from TRBV6-5 and TRBJ1-3, with a tentative D call TRBD1 (5 bases). Germline V CDR1 and CDR2: MNHEY, SVGAGI. The CDR3 has 15 residues. V was cut by 5 bases and J by 1 base, with 12 bases left in between. The CDR3 reads CASSPPGRSGNTIYF. CDR3 nucleotides: TGTGCCAGCAGTCCACCAGGGAGGTCTGGAAACACCATATATTTT.

The genes are TRBV19 and TRBJ1-1, with 8 bases fitting TRBD1. J gave up 4 bases and V 3 bases, and 7 bases lay outside the gene matches. CDR3 length equals 15 residues. The germline V gene has CDR1 LNHDA and CDR2 SQIVND (reference sequence). The CDR3 DNA reads TGTGCCAGTAGTATCGCAGGGGGCGCGCCCACTGAAGCTTTCTTT. This encodes CASSIAGGAPTEAFF.

V gene TRBV19 combines with J gene TRBJ1-1; 10 bases map to TRBD1. With V trimmed by 10 bases and J by 4 bases, 9 bases remained unmatched. The germline V gene encodes CDR1 LNHDA and CDR2 SQIVND (reference sequence). The CDR3 has 14 residues. Here the CDR3 reads CAITRTGGITEAFF. In nucleotides, the CDR3 is TGTGCCATTACACGGACAGGGGGTATCACTGAAGCTTTCTTT.

The rearrangement links TRBV10-3 to TRBJ2-1, with D maybe TRBD2 (6 bases). The CDR3 totals 13 residues. Trimming removed 8 bases from V and 7 bases from J, with 15 bases in between. Germline CDR1 is ENHRY and CDR2 is SYGVKD. CDR3 coding DNA: TGTGCCATCGGGGTAGCGGCGCCGAATGAGCAGTTCTTC. It is translated as CAIGVAAPNEQFF.

V gene TRBV7-9 combines with J gene TRBJ1-2; a weak D match, TRBD1 (5 bases). Germline CDR1 reads SEHNR; CDR2 reads FQNEAQ (reference sequence). This CDR3 has 15 residues. V shed 1 base and J shed 4 bases, with 13 bases lying between them. CDR3 loop: CASSLVDRGVYGYTF. The DNA of the CDR3 is TGTGCCAGCAGCTTAGTGGATCGGGGGGTCTATGGCTACACCTTC.

This chain connects TRBV7-3 to TRBJ1-3; 10 bases map to TRBD1. This CDR3 is built from 13 residues. Trimming removed 5 bases from V and 8 bases from J; junction bases left unmatched: 3. Germline-derived CDR1 and CDR2 are SGHTA and FQGTGA. CDR3 in DNA: TGTGCCAGCAGCCTAGGACAGGGGGACACCATATATTTT. As protein: CASSLGQGDTIYF.

The chain recombines TRBV29-1 with TRBJ1-4; D ambiguous. V was cut by 4 bases and J by 7 bases, with 16 bases left in between. The CDR3 has 14 residues. Germline V gene data show CDR1 as SQVTM and CDR2 as ANQGSEA. CDR3 sequence: CSVGGAGTGEKLFF. The CDR3 coding sequence is TGCAGCGTTGGAGGTGCGGGAACGGGTGAAAAACTGTTTTTT.

The J gene is TRBJ2-3, the V gene TRBV5-6, with TRBD2 as a possible D gene (5 bases). CDR1 and CDR2 from the germline V gene are SGHDT and YYEEEE. The germline V and J ends were trimmed by 2 bases and 0 bases, with 13 bases remaining between them. This CDR3 is 16 amino acids long. The CDR3 loop is CASSLDEEVSTDTQYF. The CDR3, as DNA: TGTGCCAGCAGCTTAGATGAGGAGGTGAGCACAGATACGCAGTATTTT.

This chain links TRBV29-1 with TRBJ2-7; D possibly corresponds to TRBD1 (5 bases). The CDR3 is made up of 15 amino acids. V shed 0 bases and J shed 2 bases, with 14 bases lying between them. Germline V lookup: CDR1 SQVTM, CDR2 ANQGSEA. In nucleotides, the CDR3 is TGCAGCGTTGAAGATGCCCAGACAGCGACCTACGAGCAGTACTTC. Translating gives CSVEDAQTATYEQYF.

V usage is TRBV6-5 and J usage is TRBJ2-3; 10 positions agree with TRBD2. This CDR3 is 14 amino acids long. The germline gives CDR1 MNHEY, CDR2 SVGAGI. With V trimmed by 6 bases and J by 3 bases, 3 bases remained unmatched. CDR3 region: CASRKLAGTDTQYF. In nucleotides, the CDR3 is TGTGCCAGCAGGAAACTAGCGGGAACAGATACGCAGTATTTT.